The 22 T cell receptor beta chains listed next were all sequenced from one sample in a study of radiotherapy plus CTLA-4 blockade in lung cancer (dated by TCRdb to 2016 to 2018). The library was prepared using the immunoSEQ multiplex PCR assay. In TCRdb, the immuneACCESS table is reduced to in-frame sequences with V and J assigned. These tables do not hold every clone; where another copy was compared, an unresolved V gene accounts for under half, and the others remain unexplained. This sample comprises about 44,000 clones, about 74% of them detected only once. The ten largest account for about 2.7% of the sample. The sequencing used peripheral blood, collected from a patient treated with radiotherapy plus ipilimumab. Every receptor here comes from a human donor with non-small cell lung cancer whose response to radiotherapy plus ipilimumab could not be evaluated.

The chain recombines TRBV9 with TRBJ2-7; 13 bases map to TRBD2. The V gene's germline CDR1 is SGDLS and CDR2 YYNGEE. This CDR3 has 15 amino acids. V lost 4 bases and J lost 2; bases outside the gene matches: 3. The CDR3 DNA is TGTGCCAGCAGCCTCGGGACTAGCGGGACCTACGAGCAGTACTTC. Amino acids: CASSLGTSGTYEQYF.

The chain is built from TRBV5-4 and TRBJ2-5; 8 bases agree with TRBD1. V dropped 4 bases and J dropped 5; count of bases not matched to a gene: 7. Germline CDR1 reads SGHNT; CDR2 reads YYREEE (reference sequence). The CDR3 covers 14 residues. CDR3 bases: TGTGCCAGCAGCGGCCGGGACAGGCGGGAGACCCAGTACTTC. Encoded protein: CASSGRDRRETQYF.

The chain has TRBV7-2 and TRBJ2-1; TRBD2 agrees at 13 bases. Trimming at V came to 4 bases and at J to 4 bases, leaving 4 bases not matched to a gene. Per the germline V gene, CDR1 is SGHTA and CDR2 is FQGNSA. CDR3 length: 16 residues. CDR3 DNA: TGTGCCAGCAGCTCCCTGGGACTAGCGGGGTACAATGAGCAGTTCTTC. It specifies CASSSLGLAGYNEQFF.

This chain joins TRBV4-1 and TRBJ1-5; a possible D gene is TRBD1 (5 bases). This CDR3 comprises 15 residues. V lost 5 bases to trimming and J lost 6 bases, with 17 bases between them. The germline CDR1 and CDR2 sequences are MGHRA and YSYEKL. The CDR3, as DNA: TGCGCCAGCAGCTTCTCAGTGGGACTTAGTCAGCCCCAGCATTTT. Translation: CASSFSVGLSQPQHF.

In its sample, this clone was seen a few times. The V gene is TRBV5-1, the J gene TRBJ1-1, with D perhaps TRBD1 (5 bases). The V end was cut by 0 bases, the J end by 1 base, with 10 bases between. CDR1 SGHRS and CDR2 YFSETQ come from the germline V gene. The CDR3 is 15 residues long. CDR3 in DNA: TGCGCCAGCAGCTTGGGGCAGGGCCAGAACACTGAAGCTTTCTTT. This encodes CASSLGQGQNTEAFF.

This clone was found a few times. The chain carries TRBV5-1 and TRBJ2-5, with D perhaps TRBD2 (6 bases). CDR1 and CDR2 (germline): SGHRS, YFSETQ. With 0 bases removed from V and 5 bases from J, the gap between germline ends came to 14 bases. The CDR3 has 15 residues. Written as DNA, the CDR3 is TGCGCCAGCAGCTTGGTGTCGGGGGACCGTGAGACCCAGTACTTC. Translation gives CASSLVSGDRETQYF.

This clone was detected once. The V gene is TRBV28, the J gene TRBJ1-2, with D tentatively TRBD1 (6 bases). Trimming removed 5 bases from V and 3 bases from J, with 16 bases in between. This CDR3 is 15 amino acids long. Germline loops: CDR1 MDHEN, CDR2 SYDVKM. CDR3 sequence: CASSQGGGRDYGYTF. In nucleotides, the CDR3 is TGTGCCAGCAGTCAAGGGGGGGGCAGGGACTATGGCTACACCTTC.

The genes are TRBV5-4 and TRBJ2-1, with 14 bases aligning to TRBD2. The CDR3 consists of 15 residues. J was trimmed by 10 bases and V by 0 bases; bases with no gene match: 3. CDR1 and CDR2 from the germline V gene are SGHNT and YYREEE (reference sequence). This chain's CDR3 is CASSLAGTSGGEQFF. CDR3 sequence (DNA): TGTGCCAGCAGCTTGGCCGGGACTAGCGGGGGCGAGCAGTTCTTC.

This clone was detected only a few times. The CDR3 DNA follows: TGTGCCAGCAGCCGGGACAGGGTATCCTACGAGCAGTACTTC. Protein: CASSRDRVSYEQYF. The chain is built from TRBV14 and TRBJ2-7; 9 nucleotides agree with TRBD1. The V segment lost 4 bases and the J segment 1 base; nucleotides outside the gene matches: 2. Germline lookup yields CDR1 SGHDN and CDR2 FVKESK. The CDR3 extends over 14 amino acids.

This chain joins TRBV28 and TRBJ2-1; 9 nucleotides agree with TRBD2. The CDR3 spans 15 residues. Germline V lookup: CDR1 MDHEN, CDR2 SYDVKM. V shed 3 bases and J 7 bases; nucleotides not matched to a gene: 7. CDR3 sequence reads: CASSFWSGRSNEQFF. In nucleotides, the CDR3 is TGTGCCAGCAGTTTTTGGAGCGGGAGGAGTAATGAGCAGTTCTTC.

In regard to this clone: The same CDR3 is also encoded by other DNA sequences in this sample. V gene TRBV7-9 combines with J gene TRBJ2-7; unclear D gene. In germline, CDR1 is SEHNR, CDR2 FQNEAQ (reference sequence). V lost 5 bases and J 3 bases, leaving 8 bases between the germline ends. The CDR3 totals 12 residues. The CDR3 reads CASSPSSYEQYF. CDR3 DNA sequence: TGTGCCAGCAGCCCCTCCAGCTACGAGCAGTACTTC.

The CDR3 spells CATARGVNQPQHF. The CDR3 region has the DNA TGTGCCACCGCACGGGGAGTCAATCAGCCCCAGCATTTT. The chain employs TRBV28 and TRBJ1-5, with D uncertain. The CDR3 consists of 13 residues. V was clipped by 10 bases and J by 3 bases, with 13 bases between them. Germline V gives CDR1 MDHEN, CDR2 SYDVKM. The full variable domain, its missing parts supplied by reference TRBV28 and TRBJ1-5, is DVKVTQSSRYLVKRTGEKVFLECVQDMDHENMFWYRQDPGLGLRLIYFSYDVKMKEKGDIPEGYSVSREKKERFSLILESASTNQTSMYLCATARGVNQPQHFGDGTRLSIL.

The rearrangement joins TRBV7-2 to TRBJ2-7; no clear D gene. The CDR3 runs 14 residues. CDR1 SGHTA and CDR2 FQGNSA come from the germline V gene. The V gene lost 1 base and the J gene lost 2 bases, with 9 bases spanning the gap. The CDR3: CASSLGPPTYEQYF. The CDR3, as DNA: TGTGCCAGCAGCTTAGGCCCACCTACCTACGAGCAGTACTTC. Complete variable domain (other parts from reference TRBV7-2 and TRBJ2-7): GAGVSQSPSNKVTEKGKDVELRCDPISGHTALYWYRQSLGQGLEFLIYFQGNSAPDKSGLPSDRFSAERTGGSVSTLTIQRTQQEDSAVYLCASSLGPPTYEQYFGPGTRLTVT.

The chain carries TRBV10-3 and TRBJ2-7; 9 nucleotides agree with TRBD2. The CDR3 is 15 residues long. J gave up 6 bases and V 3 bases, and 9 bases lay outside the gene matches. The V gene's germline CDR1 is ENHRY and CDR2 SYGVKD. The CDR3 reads CAISDRGLASSEQYF. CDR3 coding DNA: TGTGCCATCAGTGACCGGGGACTAGCTTCATCCGAGCAGTACTTC.

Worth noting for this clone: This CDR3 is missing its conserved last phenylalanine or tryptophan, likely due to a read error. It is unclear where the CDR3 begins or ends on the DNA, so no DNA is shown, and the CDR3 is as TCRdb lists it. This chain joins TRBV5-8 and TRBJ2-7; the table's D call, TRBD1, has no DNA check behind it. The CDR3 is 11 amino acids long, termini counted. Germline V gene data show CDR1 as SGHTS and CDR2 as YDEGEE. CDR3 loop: CASSAETGVGG.

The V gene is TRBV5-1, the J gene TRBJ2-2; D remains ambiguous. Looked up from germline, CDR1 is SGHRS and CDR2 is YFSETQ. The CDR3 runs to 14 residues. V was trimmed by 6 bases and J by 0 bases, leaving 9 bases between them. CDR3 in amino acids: CASTDQSNTGELFF. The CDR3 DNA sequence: TGCGCCAGCACCGATCAGTCGAACACCGGGGAGCTGTTTTTT.

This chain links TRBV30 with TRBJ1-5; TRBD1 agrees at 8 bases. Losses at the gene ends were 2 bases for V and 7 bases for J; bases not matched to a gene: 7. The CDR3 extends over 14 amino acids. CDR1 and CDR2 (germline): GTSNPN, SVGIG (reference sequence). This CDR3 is CAWSTDRGHQPQHF. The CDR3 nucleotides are TGTGCCTGGAGTACCGACAGGGGACACCAGCCCCAGCATTTT.

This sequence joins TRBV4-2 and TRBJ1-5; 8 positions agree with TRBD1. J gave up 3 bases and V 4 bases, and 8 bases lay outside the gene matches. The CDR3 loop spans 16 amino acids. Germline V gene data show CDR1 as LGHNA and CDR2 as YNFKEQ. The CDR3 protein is CASSRYDRGNNQPQHF. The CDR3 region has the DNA TGTGCCAGCAGCCGATACGACAGGGGAAACAATCAGCCCCAGCATTTT.

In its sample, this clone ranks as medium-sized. The CDR3, as DNA: TGTGCCAGTAGGAACACAGGGAACAATCAGCCCCAGCATTTT. It encodes CASRNTGNNQPQHF. V and J are TRBV19 and TRBJ1-5, with D maybe TRBD1 (6 bases). V shed 6 bases and J shed 3 bases, with 12 bases lying between them. Germline assignment: CDR1 LNHDA and CDR2 SQIVND (reference sequence). The CDR3 length is 14 residues.

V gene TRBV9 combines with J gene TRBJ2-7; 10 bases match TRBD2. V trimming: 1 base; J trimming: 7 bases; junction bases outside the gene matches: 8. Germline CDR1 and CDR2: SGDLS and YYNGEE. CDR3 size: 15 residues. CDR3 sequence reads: CASSVSLAGDREQYF. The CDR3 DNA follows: TGTGCCAGCAGCGTATCCCTAGCGGGAGATAGGGAGCAGTACTTC.

Here the CDR3 reads CASSVAGTSTDTQYF. The CDR3 DNA reads as TGTGCCAGCAGCGTAGCGGGGACTAGCACAGATACGCAGTATTTT. The chain carries TRBV9 and TRBJ2-3; maybe TRBD2 (6 bases). Trimming cost V 0 bases and J 0 bases, with 8 bases left between them. Germline-derived CDR1 and CDR2 are SGDLS and YYNGEE. The CDR3 runs to 15 residues.

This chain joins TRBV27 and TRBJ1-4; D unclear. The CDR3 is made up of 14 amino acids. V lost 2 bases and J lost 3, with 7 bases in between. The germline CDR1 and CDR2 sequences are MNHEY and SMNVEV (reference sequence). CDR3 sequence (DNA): TGTGCCAGCAGTTTAATTTCGGCTAATGAAAAACTGTTTTTT. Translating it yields CASSLISANEKLFF. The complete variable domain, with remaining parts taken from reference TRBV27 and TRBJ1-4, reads EAQVTQNPRYLITVTGKKLTVTCSQNMNHEYMSWYRQDPGLGLRQIYYSMNVEVTDKGDVPEGYKVSRKEKRNFPLILESPSPNQTSLYFCASSLISANEKLFFGSGTQLSVL.